This TCR beta chain was sequenced in a study of blood T cell repertoires in COVID-19. CDR3 length equals 17 residues. Measured with immunoSEQ multiplex PCR; TCRdb has only the in-frame clones, and not every one. The sample gives some 380,000 clones, around 90% of which show up once; around 7% is in the top ten. The receptor was isolated from a man between 18 and 35 years old with active or convalescent COVID-19. The V gene is TRBV21-1, the J gene TRBJ2-7; the table calls TRBD1, which could not be checked here. TRBV21-1 is shown as a pseudogene. The sequenced material came from peripheral blood. CDR3 DNA: TGTGCCAGCAGCAAAGGTGCTAGGGACAGGGTCTCCTACGAGCAGTACTTC. Protein sequence: CASSKGARDRVSYEQYF.